The 32 T cell receptor beta chains listed next were all sequenced from one sample in a study of identical twins. TCRdb passed the 5' RACE reads through MiXCR, listing each CDR3 protein once. The profile shows some 660,000 distinct CDR3 sequences, over 8.5% of them singletons. Another study also made use of these data, one on yellow fever vaccine responses in identical twins.

Sequenced sample: PBMCs. These receptor sequences come from a woman aged 18-29 years in good health.

This clonotype was seen a handful of times. The chain uses TRBV29-1 and TRBJ1-2; D call uncertain. Between the trimmed V and J ends, which lost 6 bases and 1 base, there was a span of 6 bases. The CDR3 totals 11 residues. CDR1 SQVTM and CDR2 ANQGSEA come from the germline V gene. CDR3 sequence (DNA): TGCAGCGTCGCCATTAACTATGGCTACACCTTC. This codes for CSVAINYGYTF.

The rearrangement joins TRBV12-3 or TRBV12-4 to TRBJ1-5; D gene uncertain. The CDR3 is made up of 15 amino acids. V was trimmed by 3 bases and J by 5 bases, leaving 14 bases between them. CDR3 amino acids: CASSFSGSVDQPQHF. In DNA, the CDR3 is TGTGCCAGCAGTTTTTCCGGGAGCGTTGATCAGCCCCAGCATTTT.

The table lists this clonotype with many counts. This chain uses TRBV29-1 with TRBJ2-7; D perhaps matches TRBD1 (7 bases). V was trimmed by 4 bases and J by 2 bases, leaving 12 bases between them. In germline, CDR1 is SQVTM, CDR2 ANQGSEA. This CDR3 spans 13 amino acids. CDR3 coding DNA: TGCAGCGTTGGGCGGGACAGTACCTACGAGCAGTACTTC. This gives the protein CSVGRDSTYEQYF.

The chain is built from TRBV20-1 and TRBJ2-5, with D tentatively TRBD2 (6 bases). The CDR3 totals 14 residues. The ends were cut back, 5 bases at V and 5 bases at J, with 18 bases in the middle. Germline V gives CDR1 DFQATT, CDR2 SNEGSKA (reference sequence). The CDR3 loop reads CSAVGSPGIETQYF. CDR3 sequence (DNA): TGCAGTGCTGTCGGGAGCCCCGGGATTGAGACCCAGTACTTC.

This clonotype was seen only a few times. This chain uses TRBV20-1 with TRBJ2-1; 9 nucleotides line up with TRBD1. CDR3 length equals 14 residues. Germline V gene data show CDR1 as DFQATT and CDR2 as SNEGSKA (reference sequence). The trim removed 5 bases at V and 2 bases at J, leaving 4 bases unmatched. CDR3 residues: CSAAGTGTYNEQFF. CDR3 DNA: TGCAGTGCTGCCGGGACAGGGACCTACAATGAGCAGTTCTTC.

This clonotype occurred a few times. This rearrangement joins TRBV6-1 to TRBJ1-2; 10 nucleotides agree with TRBD1. The germline CDR1 and CDR2 sequences are MNHNS and SASEGT. V shed 4 bases and J 14 bases; nucleotides not matched to a gene: 16. The CDR3 length is 15 residues. Here the CDR3 reads CASSASSGTGAPVTF. CDR3 in DNA: TGTGCCAGCAGTGCATCATCCGGGACAGGGGCCCCCGTGACCTTC.

The chain combines TRBV7-9 with TRBJ2-2, with TRBD2 identical over 7 bases. Per the germline V gene, CDR1 is SEHNR and CDR2 is FQNEAQ (reference sequence). The ends lost 5 bases at V and 5 bases at J; junction bases unmatched: 8. This CDR3 has 15 residues. CDR3 residues: CASSPTSVPTGELFF. The CDR3 DNA is TGTGCCAGCAGCCCAACTAGCGTTCCGACCGGGGAGCTGTTTTTT.

V usage is TRBV15 and J usage is TRBJ2-2; 7 bases are a match to TRBD2. Germline V gene sequence: CDR1 LNHNV, CDR2 YYDKDF (reference sequence). This CDR3 is built from 16 residues. The J segment lost 0 bases and the V segment lost 2 bases, leaving 3 bases of the junction unmatched. The CDR3 here is CATSRQGGTNTGELFF. For the CDR3, the DNA is TGTGCCACCAGCAGACAGGGAGGGACGAACACCGGGGAGCTGTTTTTT.

V is TRBV20-1 and J is TRBJ2-3, with 9 bases that match TRBD2. Germline CDR1 reads DFQATT; CDR2 reads SNEGSKA (reference sequence). The CDR3 is 15 amino acids. After removal of 6 bases from V and 5 bases from J, the junction contained 12 bases not matched to a gene. The CDR3: CSATALSGSRDTQYF. CDR3 in DNA: TGCAGTGCCACCGCCCTTAGCGGGAGTCGAGATACGCAGTATTTT.

The chain carries TRBV10-1 and TRBJ2-2; 8 bases are a match to TRBD2. The J segment lost 3 bases and the V segment lost 0 bases, leaving 9 bases of the junction unmatched. CDR1 WNHNN and CDR2 SYGVQD come from the germline V gene (reference sequence). The CDR3 totals 18 residues. This CDR3 is CASSESRSGRRYTGELFF. The CDR3 coding sequence is TGCGCCAGCAGTGAGTCGAGGAGCGGGAGAAGGTACACCGGGGAGCTGTTTTTT.

This rearrangement joins TRBV20-1 to TRBJ2-4; D possibly corresponds to TRBD2 (5 bases). Trimming shortened V by 4 bases and J by 2 bases, and 12 bases separated the two germline ends. From germline, CDR1 is DFQATT and CDR2 SNEGSKA (reference sequence). This CDR3 region has 14 residues. The CDR3 sequence: CSAISVVTKNIQYF. CDR3 in DNA: TGCAGTGCTATTAGCGTTGTTACCAAAAACATTCAGTACTTC.

The chain links TRBV20-1 to TRBJ2-4; D gene unclear. With 0 bases removed from V and 0 bases from J, the gap between germline ends came to 12 bases. The CDR3 extends over 16 amino acids. The germline CDR1 and CDR2 sequences are DFQATT and SNEGSKA (reference sequence). The CDR3: CSARDASNIAKNIQYF. In nucleotides, the CDR3 is TGCAGTGCTAGAGATGCAAGCAACATAGCCAAAAACATTCAGTACTTC.

This clonotype was found a few times. This sequence joins TRBV9 and TRBJ2-3; 7 nucleotides agree with TRBD2. The CDR3 sequence is 18 residues long. V was clipped by 3 bases and J by 2 bases; unmatched bases: 15. Germline CDR1 reads SGDLS; CDR2 reads YYNGEE. The CDR3 DNA is TGTGCCAGCAGCGCCGGGTTGAATAGCGGGCGGCACACAGATACGCAGTATTTT. Translated, it gives CASSAGLNSGRHTDTQYF.

This clonotype was recorded many times. The V and J genes are TRBV29-1 and TRBJ1-1; 7 bases fit TRBD1. The CDR3 has 13 amino acids. From germline, CDR1 is SQVTM and CDR2 ANQGSEA. Trimming at V came to 4 bases and at J to 5 bases, leaving 7 bases not matched to a gene. DNA for the CDR3: TGCAGCGTTGGGGGTCAGGGGGGAACTGAAGCTTTCTTT. Its translation: CSVGGQGGTEAFF.

The rearrangement uses TRBV2 and TRBJ1-5; D is possibly TRBD1 (6 bases). CDR1 SNHLY and CDR2 FYNNEI come from the germline V gene. The CDR3 contains 14 residues. Trimming took off 5 bases at V and 6 bases at J, with 14 bases between the two ends. The CDR3 coding sequence is TGTGCCAGCAGTCGGCAGGGGTCGGCTCAGCCCCAGCATTTT. Encoded protein: CASSRQGSAQPQHF.

This clonotype showed up many times. This chain's CDR3 is CASSYQGAVYNEQFF. CDR3 DNA: TGTGCCAGCAGTTATCAGGGGGCTGTCTACAATGAGCAGTTCTTC. The V gene is TRBV6-2 or TRBV6-3, the J gene TRBJ2-1, with 8 bases aligning to TRBD1. CDR1 is MNHEY and CDR2 is SVGEGT in the germline V gene. The CDR3 runs to 15 residues. V shed 3 bases and J 3 bases; nucleotides not matched to a gene: 4.

This clonotype was counted a few times. The rearrangement joins TRBV28 to TRBJ2-1, with 9 bases aligning to TRBD2. The CDR3 totals 15 residues. J lost 1 base, V lost 7 bases, and 5 bases had no gene match. Germline V gives CDR1 MDHEN, CDR2 SYDVKM. CDR3: CASTVAGVSYNEQFF. CDR3 coding DNA: TGTGCCAGCACCGTAGCGGGAGTATCCTACAATGAGCAGTTCTTC.

The CDR3 reads CATSSRDSSYNEQFF. In nucleotides, the CDR3 is TGTGCCACCTCCTCCCGGGACAGCTCCTACAATGAGCAGTTCTTC. The chain combines TRBV14 with TRBJ2-1, with 7 bases lining up with TRBD1. This CDR3 has 15 residues. Germline loops: CDR1 SGHDN, CDR2 FVKESK. Trimming cost V 10 bases and J 0 bases; bases outside gene matches: 9.

The V call is TRBV30, the J call TRBJ2-2; the match to TRBD2 covers 8 bases. The V segment lost 0 bases and the J segment 6 bases; nucleotides outside the gene matches: 3. The CDR3 extends over 14 amino acids. From germline, CDR1 is GTSNPN and CDR2 SVGIG (reference sequence). The CDR3 DNA sequence: TGTGCCTGGAGTGTCGGACTAGCCCCCGGGGAGCTGTTTTTT. Protein: CAWSVGLAPGELFF.

This chain uses TRBV12-3 or TRBV12-4 with TRBJ1-5; tentative D call: TRBD1 (6 bases). This CDR3 has 16 residues. Trimming took 2 bases from V and 2 from J, leaving 13 bases between them. For the CDR3, the DNA is TGTGCCAGCAGTTTATATTCGGGGGCAGGCAATCAGCCCCAGCATTTT. The encoded protein is CASSLYSGAGNQPQHF.

The rearrangement joins TRBV11-2 to TRBJ2-7; possible D gene TRBD1, 5 bases. Germline V lookup: CDR1 SGHAT, CDR2 FQNNGV. This CDR3 is 15 amino acids long. V was shortened by 4 bases and J by 3 bases, with 16 bases between the two germline ends. The CDR3 bases are TGTGCCAGCAGCTCTAGGGGTATGAATGACTACGAGCAGTACTTC. Its protein is CASSSRGMNDYEQYF. The full variable domain, its missing parts supplied by reference TRBV11-2 and TRBJ2-7, is EAGVAQSPRYKIIEKRQSVAFWCNPISGHATLYWYQQILGQGPKLLIQFQNNGVVDDSQLPKDRFSAERLKGVDSTLKIQPAKLEDSAVYLCASSSRGMNDYEQYFGPGTRLTVT.

This clonotype has more than one count but fewer than ten. The chain links TRBV9 to TRBJ1-6; D gene uncertain. CDR1 and CDR2 from the germline V gene are SGDLS and YYNGEE. The V end was cut by 0 bases, the J end by 2 bases, with 9 bases between. This CDR3 comprises 16 residues. The CDR3 DNA follows: TGTGCCAGCAGCGTAGGTGGCTTTGCCTATAATTCACCCCTCCACTTT. Amino acid sequence: CASSVGGFAYNSPLHF. Complete variable domain (other parts from reference TRBV9 and TRBJ1-6): DSGVTQTPKHLITATGQRVTLRCSPRSGDLSVYWYQQSLDQGLQFLIQYYNGEERAKGNILERFSAQQFPDLHSELNLSSLELGDSALYFCASSVGGFAYNSPLHFGNGTRLTVT.

The sample holds a few counts of this clonotype. This sequence joins TRBV3-1 and TRBJ1-4; D unclear. Trimming took 4 bases from V and 6 from J, leaving 6 bases between them. This CDR3 contains 12 residues. Germline V gene sequence: CDR1 LGHDT, CDR2 YNNKEL (reference sequence). The CDR3 DNA is TGTGCCAGCAGCCCTTTGGATGAAAAACTGTTTTTT. Encoded protein: CASSPLDEKLFF.

This clonotype occurred a few times. The V call is TRBV19, the J call TRBJ2-3; 7 bases fit TRBD1. Germline CDR1 is LNHDA and CDR2 is SQIVND (reference sequence). The CDR3 is made up of 16 amino acids. Germline trimming cut 6 bases from V and 2 bases from J; bases unmatched to any gene: 11. This CDR3 is CASRGQTGVLTDTQYF. The CDR3 region has the DNA TGTGCCAGTAGAGGGCAAACAGGGGTCCTCACAGATACGCAGTATTTT.

Remarks on this clonotype: Since a much larger clone is just one base distant, this may be a read error. The genes are TRBV12-3 or TRBV12-4 and TRBJ2-6, with 9 bases that match TRBD1. The CDR3 runs 15 residues. The CDR3 region is CTTLQGASGANVLTF. The CDR3, as DNA: TGTACCACCCTACAGGGGGCCTCTGGGGCCAACGTCCTGACTTTC.

The rearrangement uses TRBV20-1 and TRBJ2-3; the D gene could be TRBD1 or TRBD2 (5 bases each). Germline CDR1 is DFQATT and CDR2 is SNEGSKA (reference sequence). V lost 4 bases and J lost 5, with 13 bases in between. This CDR3 is 13 amino acids long. Here the CDR3 reads CSATGPAEDTQYF. CDR3 bases: TGCAGTGCTACGGGACCCGCGGAAGATACGCAGTATTTT.

This clonotype came up many times. This chain links TRBV12-3 or TRBV12-4 with TRBJ2-7; 9 nucleotides align to TRBD1. Losses at the gene ends were 5 bases for V and 6 bases for J; bases not matched to a gene: 2. The CDR3 runs to 12 residues. Here the CDR3 DNA reads TGTGCCAGCAGTACGACAGGGGGCGAGCAGTACTTC. Translated, it gives CASSTTGGEQYF.

This clonotype was seen a handful of times. V and J are TRBV20-1 and TRBJ1-5; unclear D gene. With 3 bases removed from V and 0 bases from J, the gap between germline ends came to 9 bases. Germline V gene data show CDR1 as DFQATT and CDR2 as SNEGSKA (reference sequence). The CDR3 is 14 amino acids. This CDR3 is CSARSSHSNQPQHF. Written as DNA, the CDR3 is TGCAGTGCTAGGTCAAGCCATAGCAATCAGCCCCAGCATTTT.

This chain connects TRBV13 to TRBJ2-7, with 7 bases matching TRBD1. The CDR3 covers 14 residues. V lost 5 bases to trimming and J lost 6 bases; unmatched junction nucleotides: 10. The germline V gene encodes CDR1 PRHDT and CDR2 FYEKMQ (reference sequence). CDR3 nucleotides: TGTGCCAGCAGCCCATCCGGGGACAGTCGCGAGCAGTACTTC. Translating gives CASSPSGDSREQYF.

This sequence joins TRBV7-2 and TRBJ2-7, with D perhaps assigned TRBD1 or TRBD2 (6 bases each). Germline V gene lookup returns CDR1 SGHTA and CDR2 FQGNSA. V was pared by 2 bases and J by 4 bases, with 12 bases between. The CDR3 is made up of 14 amino acids. The DNA for the CDR3 is TGTGCCAGCAGCTTACGGGGGCAGATGTACGAGCAGTACTTC. It is translated as CASSLRGQMYEQYF.

The CDR3 DNA follows: TGTGCCAGCAGTGCCTTCCGGACTAGCGGGGCCGCAGATACGCAGTATTTT. It is translated as CASSAFRTSGAADTQYF. V gene TRBV2 combines with J gene TRBJ2-3; 12 nucleotides agree with TRBD2. V lost 4 bases and J lost 4; bases outside the gene matches: 9. Germline values: CDR1 SNHLY, CDR2 FYNNEI. The CDR3 spans 17 residues.

This clonotype was counted ten times or more. The chain employs TRBV10-3 and TRBJ2-1; 9 nucleotides match TRBD2. The V gene end was trimmed by 10 bases and the J gene end by 5 bases; junction bases not matched to a gene: 9. The CDR3 length is 14 residues. The germline V gene encodes CDR1 ENHRY and CDR2 SYGVKD. CDR3: CATVAGAPNNEQFF. CDR3 sequence (DNA): TGTGCCACCGTAGCGGGAGCCCCCAACAATGAGCAGTTCTTC.